These 20 T cell receptor beta chains came from one sample sequenced in a study of cytomegalovirus exposure and HLA in healthy donors. PCR primers comprised 60 Vbeta and 13 Jbeta primers. Assay: immunoSEQ multiplex PCR; the TCRdb copy retains only in-frame clones and omits some. The table lists approximately 170,000 clones, approximately 79% of them singletons, with 1.6% in the top ten. Sequencing was carried out using PBMCs. Receptors were obtained from a woman aged 18-29 years in good health and CMV-seronegative.

The gene calls are TRBV5-6 and TRBJ1-2; D may be TRBD1 (5 bases). V was shortened by 1 base and J by 4 bases, with 8 bases between the two germline ends. Germline CDR1 is SGHDT and CDR2 is YYEEEE. The CDR3 covers 13 residues. In DNA form, the CDR3 reads TGTGCCAGCAGCTTGTTTCAGGGCTATGGCTACACCTTC. Protein: CASSLFQGYGYTF.

This clone was recorded a few times. V and J are TRBV5-1 and TRBJ2-5; 9 bases agree with TRBD2. V was clipped by 0 bases and J by 4 bases; unmatched bases: 10. There are 17 residues in the CDR3. CDR1 and CDR2 from the germline V gene are SGHRS and YFSETQ. The CDR3 loop is CASSLEARGGGSETQYF. The DNA of the CDR3 is TGCGCCAGCAGCTTGGAAGCGCGGGGGGGCGGTTCAGAGACCCAGTACTTC.

The V call is TRBV7-3, the J call TRBJ2-3, with TRBD2 matching 14 bases. Germline V CDR1 and CDR2: SGHTA, FQGTGA. The CDR3 runs 18 residues. The V and J ends lost 5 bases and 0 bases, in that order; junction bases with no gene match: 7. The DNA for the CDR3 is TGTGCCAGCAGCCGGGGACTAGCGGGAGATCGTAGCACAGATACGCAGTATTTT. Protein: CASSRGLAGDRSTDTQYF.

The chain combines TRBV7-2 with TRBJ2-1; 9 bases are shared with TRBD2. In germline, CDR1 is SGHTA, CDR2 FQGNSA. This CDR3 has 16 amino acids. V lost 5 bases and J lost 2; bases outside the gene matches: 7. This chain's CDR3 is CASSGYSGRTYNEQFF. In DNA, the CDR3 is TGTGCCAGCAGCGGGTATAGCGGGAGAACCTACAATGAGCAGTTCTTC.

Only one count was recorded for this clone. The chain joins TRBV6-4 to TRBJ2-2; 10 nucleotides align to TRBD2. Germline V lookup: CDR1 MRHNA, CDR2 SNTAGT. The CDR3 loop spans 15 amino acids. V lost 5 bases, J lost 5 bases, and 5 bases stayed unmatched. CDR3 in amino acids: CASSPLAGLTGELFF. DNA for the CDR3: TGTGCCAGCAGTCCACTAGCGGGACTAACCGGGGAGCTGTTTTTT.

The genes are TRBV7-6 and TRBJ2-1; D may be TRBD1 (6 bases). The germline V gene has CDR1 SGHVS and CDR2 FNYEAQ. The CDR3 runs 16 residues. The V end lost 5 bases, the J end lost 4 bases, and 18 bases lay between the germline ends. For the CDR3, the DNA is TGTGCCAGCAGCCAATCTAGCAGGGGCTTATACAATGAGCAGTTCTTC. Translating gives CASSQSSRGLYNEQFF.

The rearrangement joins TRBV19 to TRBJ1-6, with D perhaps TRBD1 (5 bases). V gave up 0 bases and J gave up 5 bases, with 17 bases separating them. Germline CDR1 is LNHDA and CDR2 is SQIVND (reference sequence). The CDR3 consists of 18 residues. The CDR3 loop is CASSIDWKEQGDNSPLHF. The CDR3 DNA reads as TGTGCCAGTAGTATAGATTGGAAGGAGCAGGGCGATAATTCACCCCTCCACTTT. Full variable domain (missing parts from reference TRBV19 and TRBJ1-6): DGGITQSPKYLFRKEGQNVTLSCEQNLNHDAMYWYRQDPGQGLRLIYYSQIVNDFQKGDIAEGYSVSREKKESFPLTVTSAQKNPTAFYLCASSIDWKEQGDNSPLHFGNGTRLTVT.

About this clone itself: One end of the junction is discordant with germline, which a read error may explain. Other DNA sequences in this specimen translate into the identical CDR3. The V and J genes are TRBV10-3 and TRBJ1-6, with TRBD1 matching 7 bases. The CDR3 is made up of 16 amino acids. Germline V gene sequence: CDR1 ENHRY, CDR2 SYGVKD. The CDR3: CAISELVGQENSPLHF. As DNA, the CDR3 is TGTGCCATCAGTGAGTTAGTAGGACAGGAAAATTCCCCCCTCCACTTT.

In this sample, this clone turned up a few times. The rearrangement uses TRBV28 and TRBJ2-7, with 9 nucleotides matching TRBD1. Germline CDR1 and CDR2: MDHEN and SYDVKM. The CDR3 totals 15 residues. Trimming took 5 bases from V and 2 from J; bases not matched to a gene: 7. The CDR3: CASSPPGTGPYEQYF. The CDR3 DNA follows: TGTGCCAGCAGTCCCCCCGGGACAGGGCCCTACGAGCAGTACTTC. Looking up the rest from reference TRBV28 and TRBJ2-7 gives the full variable domain: DVKVTQSSRYLVKRTGEKVFLECVQDMDHENMFWYRQDPGLGLRLIYFSYDVKMKEKGDIPEGYSVSREKKERFSLILESASTNQTSMYLCASSPPGTGPYEQYFGPGTRLTVT.

This chain connects TRBV5-1 to TRBJ1-6; possibly TRBD1 for D (5 bases). The V and J ends lost 5 bases and 5 bases respectively, with 11 bases between them. Germline lookup yields CDR1 SGHRS and CDR2 YFSETQ. This CDR3 comprises 14 residues. The CDR3 DNA reads TGCGCCAGCAGTCCTAAGACAGATAATTCACCCCTCCACTTT. Its protein is CASSPKTDNSPLHF.

The chain couples TRBV5-1 to TRBJ2-7; tentative D call: TRBD1 (6 bases). Deletions cut 4 bases from V and 1 base from J, with 18 bases between. The CDR3 covers 16 residues. Germline V lookup: CDR1 SGHRS, CDR2 YFSETQ. CDR3: CASSPTRTDASYEQYF. CDR3 DNA sequence: TGCGCCAGCAGCCCGACAAGGACAGACGCTTCCTACGAGCAGTACTTC.

The chain is built from TRBV19 and TRBJ2-3, with 8 bases identical to TRBD2. The length of the CDR3 is 17 residues. Germline assignment: CDR1 LNHDA and CDR2 SQIVND (reference sequence). V gave up 1 base and J gave up 5 bases; unmatched junction bases: 11. Here the CDR3 DNA reads TGTGCCAGTAGTATAGGTCGGTCAGCGGGAGATAGAGATACGCAGTATTTT. This gives the protein CASSIGRSAGDRDTQYF.

The genes are TRBV7-2 and TRBJ2-7; D may be TRBD2 (5 bases). Germline V gives CDR1 SGHTA, CDR2 FQGNSA. This CDR3 region has 15 residues. The V and J ends lost 5 bases and 1 base respectively, with 15 bases between them. CDR3 in DNA: TGTGCCAGCAGCCCAGACGGACTCCCATCCTACGAGCAGTACTTC. Translated: CASSPDGLPSYEQYF.

The chain links TRBV12-5 to TRBJ2-5; 7 nucleotides line up with TRBD1. Germline CDR1 LGHNT, CDR2 FRNRAP. CDR3 length: 14 amino acids. J was trimmed by 5 bases and V by 5 bases; bases with no gene match: 8. The chain's CDR3 is CASGPSLQGETQYF. The CDR3 DNA sequence: TGTGCTAGTGGTCCCTCCTTACAGGGGGAGACCCAGTACTTC.

This clone has only one observation. The gene calls are TRBV15 and TRBJ1-1, with D tentatively TRBD1 (5 bases). V shed 1 base and J shed 8 bases, with 8 bases lying between them. The CDR3 loop spans 12 amino acids. CDR1 and CDR2 from the germline V gene are LNHNV and YYDKDF (reference sequence). The CDR3 bases are TGTGCCACCAGCAGAGCGACAGAAGAAGCTTTCTTT. Amino acids: CATSRATEEAFF.

CDR3 region: CASSARTTHLGNEQFF. The DNA of the CDR3 is TGTGCCAGCAGCGCCAGGACTACTCACTTAGGTAATGAGCAGTTCTTC. J is TRBJ2-1 and V is TRBV9; D perhaps matches TRBD2 (6 bases). Germline CDR1 reads SGDLS; CDR2 reads YYNGEE. Trimming took 3 bases from V and 7 from J, leaving 20 bases between them. CDR3 size: 16 residues.

The chain carries TRBV11-2 and TRBJ1-1; 8 bases are a match to TRBD1. The CDR3 sequence is 14 residues long. Germline values: CDR1 SGHAT, CDR2 FQNNGV. J lost 5 bases, V lost 8 bases, and 10 bases had no gene match. This CDR3 is CASAKTGELTEAFF. For the CDR3, the DNA is TGTGCCAGCGCCAAGACAGGGGAACTTACTGAAGCTTTCTTT.

CDR3 in DNA: TGCGCCAGCAGCCACGGACAGGGGGACAATCAGCCCCAGCATTTT. Translated: CASSHGQGDNQPQHF. The genes are TRBV4-1 and TRBJ1-5, with 10 bases lining up with TRBD1. V was pared by 3 bases and J by 3 bases, with 2 bases of the junction left unmatched. The germline CDR1 and CDR2 sequences are MGHRA and YSYEKL. This CDR3 contains 15 residues.

CDR3 protein: CASRPGQTRTEAFF. Written as DNA, the CDR3 is TGTGCCAGCAGACCGGGACAGACCAGGACTGAAGCTTTCTTT. J is TRBJ1-1 and V is TRBV6-5; 7 bases match TRBD1. The CDR3 covers 14 residues. The junction had 9 bases not matched to a gene; V was cut back by 6 bases and J by 5 bases. In germline, CDR1 is MNHEY, CDR2 SVGAGI.

The V gene is TRBV9, the J gene TRBJ1-1, with D unclear. The germline CDR1 and CDR2 sequences are SGDLS and YYNGEE. The CDR3 loop spans 12 amino acids. The V and J ends lost 4 bases and 1 base respectively, with 5 bases between them. The CDR3 nucleotides read TGTGCCAGCAGCCGGGGGAACACTGAAGCTTTCTTT. Its protein is CASSRGNTEAFF.